This record covers a single T cell receptor (beta chain). The data stem from a study of control samples from healthy donors and cancer patients. This CDR3 has 16 residues. This table comes from immunoSEQ multiplex PCR, and its TCRdb copy is limited to in-frame clones, with some not included. The sample gives under 70,000 clones, roughly 95% of which show up once; less than 1.1% is in the top ten. The chain carries TRBV21-1 and TRBJ1-5. TRBV21-1 is tagged as a pseudogene. Sequences were obtained from blood. This clonotype was sampled from a woman younger than 30 in good health. The CDR3 sequence: CASSRLRNGSNQPQHF. CDR3 nucleotide sequence: TGTGCCAGCAGCAGGTTGAGGAACGGGAGCAATCAGCCCCAGCATTTT.